This T cell receptor beta chain stems from a study of cytomegalovirus exposure and HLA in healthy donors. Study-level points and caveats: Associated with cytomegalovirus, according to the listing, were fewer than 200 TCR beta chains.

On this clone itself: Antigen: not known.

Primers: 60 Vbeta forward and 13 Jbeta reverse. Sequenced by immunoSEQ multiplex PCR; TCRdb stores in-frame clones only, minus some. The listing contains 65,000 to 85,000 clones. CDR1 and CDR2 from the germline V gene are SQVTM and ANQGSEA. Trimming left V 7 bases short and J 3 bases short, with 10 bases between. This CDR3 comprises 12 residues. The J gene is TRBJ1-3, the V gene TRBV29-1, with D possibly matching TRBD1 (5 bases). The origin of this receptor is a female donor in good health and CMV-seropositive. The sequenced sample consisted of PBMCs. CDR3 protein: CSGGGNGNTIYF. The DNA for the CDR3 is TGCAGCGGGGGGGGGAATGGAAACACCATATATTTT.